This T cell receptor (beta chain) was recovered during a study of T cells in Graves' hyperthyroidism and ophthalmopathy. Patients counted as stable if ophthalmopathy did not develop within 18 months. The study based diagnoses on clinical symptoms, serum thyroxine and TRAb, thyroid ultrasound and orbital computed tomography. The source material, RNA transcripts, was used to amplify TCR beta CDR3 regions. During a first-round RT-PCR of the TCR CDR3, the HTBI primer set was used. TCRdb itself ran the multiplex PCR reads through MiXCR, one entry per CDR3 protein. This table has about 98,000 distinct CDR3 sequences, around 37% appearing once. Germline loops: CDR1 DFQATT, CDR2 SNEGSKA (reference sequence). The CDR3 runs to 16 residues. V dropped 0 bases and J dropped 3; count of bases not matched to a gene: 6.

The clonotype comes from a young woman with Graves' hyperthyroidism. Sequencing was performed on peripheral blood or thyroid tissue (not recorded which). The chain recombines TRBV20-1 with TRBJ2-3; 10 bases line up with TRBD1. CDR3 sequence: CSARDDDRGRTDTQYF. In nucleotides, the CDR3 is TGCAGTGCTAGAGATGATGACAGGGGGCGGACAGATACGCAGTATTTT.